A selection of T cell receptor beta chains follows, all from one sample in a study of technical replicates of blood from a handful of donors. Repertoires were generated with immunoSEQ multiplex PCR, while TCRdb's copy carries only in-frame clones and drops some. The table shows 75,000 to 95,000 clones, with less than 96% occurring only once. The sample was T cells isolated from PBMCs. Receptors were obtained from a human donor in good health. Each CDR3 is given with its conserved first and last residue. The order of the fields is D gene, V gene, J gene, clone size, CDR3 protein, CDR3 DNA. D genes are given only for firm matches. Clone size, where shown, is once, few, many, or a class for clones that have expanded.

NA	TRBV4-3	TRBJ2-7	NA	CASSQVQATASSYEQYF	TGCGCCAGCAGCCAAGTTCAGGCGACGGCCAGCTCCTACGAGCAGTACTTC
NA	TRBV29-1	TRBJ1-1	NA	CSDRLNTEAFF	TGCAGCGACAGGTTGAACACTGAAGCTTTCTTT
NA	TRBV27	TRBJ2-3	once	CASSPGYGSSTDTQYF	TGTGCCAGCAGTCCAGGGTACGGGAGTTCTACAGATACGCAGTATTTT
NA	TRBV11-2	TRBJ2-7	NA	CASSLGSRPYEQYF	TGTGCCAGCAGCTTAGGTAGCAGACCCTACGAGCAGTACTTC
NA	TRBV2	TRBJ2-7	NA	CASSESWRSYEQYF	TGTGCCAGCAGCGAAAGTTGGCGGAGTTACGAGCAGTACTTC
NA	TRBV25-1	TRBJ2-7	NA	CASSEASTEQYF	TGTGCCAGCAGTGAAGCCTCTACCGAGCAGTACTTC
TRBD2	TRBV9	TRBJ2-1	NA	CASSHGTSGRASYNEQFF	TGTGCCAGCAGCCACGGGACTAGCGGGAGGGCCTCCTACAATGAGCAGTTCTTC
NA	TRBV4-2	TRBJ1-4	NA	CASSQEGGNEKLFF	TGTGCCAGCAGCCAAGAAGGAGGGAACGAAAAACTGTTTTTT
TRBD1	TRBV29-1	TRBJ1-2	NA	CSVRTGYGYTF	TGCAGCGTTAGGACAGGGTATGGCTACACCTTC
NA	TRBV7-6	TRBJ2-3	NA	CASSLLARDTDTQYF	TGTGCCAGCAGCTTATTAGCGAGAGACACAGATACGCAGTATTTT
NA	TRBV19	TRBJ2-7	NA	CASSITSLKPSPYEQYF	TGTGCCAGTAGTATCACGAGCTTAAAACCAAGTCCCTACGAGCAGTACTTC
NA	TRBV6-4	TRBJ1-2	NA	CASSDRRTGTGYGYTF	TGTGCCAGCAGTGACCGGCGTACAGGGACGGGCTATGGCTACACCTTC
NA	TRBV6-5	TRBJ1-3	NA	CASSYGESGNTIYF	TGTGCCAGCAGTTACGGGGAGTCTGGAAACACCATATATTTT
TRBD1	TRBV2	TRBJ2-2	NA	CASSDTGTVNTGELFF	TGTGCCAGCAGTGATACCGGGACAGTTAACACCGGGGAGCTGTTTTTT
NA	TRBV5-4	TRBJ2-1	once	CASSLELVYEQFF	TGTGCCAGCAGCTTGGAACTAGTCTATGAGCAGTTCTTC
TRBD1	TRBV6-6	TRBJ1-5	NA	CASRSPGTGIHQPQHF	TGTGCCAGCAGGTCTCCCGGGACAGGGATTCATCAGCCCCAGCATTTT
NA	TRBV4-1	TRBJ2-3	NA	CASSQLWDTQYF	TGCGCCAGCAGCCAACTATGGGATACGCAGTATTTT
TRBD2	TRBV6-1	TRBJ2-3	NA	CASTIRLALDTQYF	TGTGCCAGCACCATAAGACTAGCGCTAGATACGCAGTATTTT
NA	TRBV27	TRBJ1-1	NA	CASRATVNTEAFF	TGTGCCAGCAGAGCGACGGTTAACACTGAAGCTTTCTTT
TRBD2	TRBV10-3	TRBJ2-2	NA	CAIMTSGSEAGELFF	TGTGCCATCATGACTAGCGGGAGCGAGGCCGGGGAGCTGTTTTTT
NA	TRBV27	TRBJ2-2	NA	CASGKYNRGLSNTGELFF	TGTGCCAGCGGAAAATATAACAGGGGACTCTCGAACACCGGGGAGCTGTTTTTT
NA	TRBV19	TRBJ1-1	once	CASIQREENTEAFF	TGTGCCAGTATCCAAAGGGAGGAGAACACTGAAGCTTTCTTT
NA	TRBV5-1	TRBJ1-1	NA	CASSVNRAENTEAFF	TGCGCCAGCAGCGTCAACAGGGCTGAGAACACTGAAGCTTTCTTT
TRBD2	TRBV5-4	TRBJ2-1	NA	CASSSGLAGGPYNEQFF	TGTGCCAGCAGCTCCGGACTAGCGGGAGGGCCCTACAATGAGCAGTTCTTC
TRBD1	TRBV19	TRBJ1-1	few	CASTRQGRTEAFF	TGTGCCAGTACCCGACAGGGTAGGACTGAAGCTTTCTTT
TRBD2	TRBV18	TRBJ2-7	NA	CASSPGTSGYEQYF	TGTGCCAGCTCACCCGGGACTAGTGGCTACGAGCAGTACTTC
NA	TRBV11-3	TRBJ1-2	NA	CASSPPLGQSFSNYGYTF	TGTGCCAGCAGCCCCCCCCTCGGACAGTCCTTCTCAAACTATGGCTACACCTTC
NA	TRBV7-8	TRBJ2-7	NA	CASSLVQGIHEQYF	TGTGCCAGCAGCTTAGTTCAGGGCATCCACGAGCAGTACTTC
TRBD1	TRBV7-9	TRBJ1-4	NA	CASSMGQNNEKLFF	TGTGCCAGCAGCATGGGACAGAATAATGAAAAACTGTTTTTT
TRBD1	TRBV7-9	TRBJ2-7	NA	CASSFRDRGYEQYF	TGTGCCAGCAGCTTCCGGGACAGGGGCTACGAGCAGTACTTC
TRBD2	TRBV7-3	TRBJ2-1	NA	CASSLGGGPSEQFF	TGTGCCAGCAGCTTAGGGGGAGGGCCGAGTGAGCAGTTCTTC
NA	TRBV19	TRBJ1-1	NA	CASGHSAMNTEAFF	TGTGCCAGTGGACACTCCGCAATGAACACTGAAGCTTTCTTT
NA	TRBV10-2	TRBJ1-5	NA	CASSERGDQPQHF	TGCGCCAGCAGTGAGCGGGGGGACCAGCCCCAGCATTTT